The 26 T cell receptor beta chains below were found in one sample sequenced in a study of blood T cell repertoires in COVID-19. Assay used: immunoSEQ multiplex PCR; TCRdb lists only in-frame clones, some missing. The table includes tens of thousands of clones, over 70% detected once. The sample was peripheral blood. The source is a man aged 55 to 70 with acute or convalescent COVID-19.

The table lists this clone with a count of one. It may be a read error: a sequence one base away is much more abundant. The rearrangement uses TRBV10-2 and TRBJ1-3; D gene ambiguous. The CDR3 length is 13 residues. Trimming pared 3 bases from V and 0 bases from J, leaving 3 bases between. The germline V gene has CDR1 WSHSY and CDR2 SAAADI. The CDR3 sequence is CASSDSSGNTIYF. The DNA of the CDR3 is TGCGCCAGCAGTGACAGCTCTGGAAACACCATATATTTT.

The J gene is TRBJ2-7, the V gene TRBV9, with D tentatively TRBD2 (6 bases). V lost 4 bases, J lost 2 bases, and 16 bases lay in between. The germline gives CDR1 SGDLS, CDR2 YYNGEE. CDR3 length: 15 amino acids. The chain's CDR3 is CASSPSAGLAYEQYF. As DNA, the CDR3 is TGTGCCAGCAGCCCTAGCGCGGGGCTAGCCTACGAGCAGTACTTC.

The chain couples TRBV10-1 to TRBJ2-1, with D possibly TRBD2 on 6 matching bases. CDR1 WNHNN and CDR2 SYGVQD come from the germline V gene (reference sequence). This CDR3 is built from 13 residues. Trimming stripped 4 bases from V and 3 bases from J, with 7 bases between. The CDR3 here is CASSVGGYNEQFF. DNA of the CDR3: TGCGCCAGCAGTGTGGGGGGCTACAATGAGCAGTTCTTC.

The chain joins TRBV13 to TRBJ2-3; 11 bases align to TRBD2. The CDR3 contains 16 residues. Germline assignment: CDR1 PRHDT and CDR2 FYEKMQ (reference sequence). V lost 5 bases, J lost 2 bases, and 6 bases stayed unmatched. In DNA, the CDR3 is TGTGCCAGCAGCCCAGAGACTAGCGGGGCCACAGATACGCAGTATTTT. It codes for CASSPETSGATDTQYF.

The chain couples TRBV6-5 to TRBJ2-1; 10 bases match TRBD2. The CDR3 sequence is 14 residues long. Germline trimming cut 6 bases from V and 2 bases from J; bases unmatched to any gene: 1. Looked up from germline, CDR1 is MNHEY and CDR2 is SVGAGI. The CDR3 DNA is TGTGCCAGCAGAGGACTAGCGGCCTACAATGAGCAGTTCTTC. Translating gives CASRGLAAYNEQFF.

The V and J genes are TRBV14 and TRBJ2-1; D gene unclear. Trimming pared 3 bases from V and 8 bases from J, leaving 11 bases between. Germline V lookup: CDR1 SGHDN, CDR2 FVKESK. The CDR3 has 13 residues. CDR3 in DNA: TGTGCCAGCAGCCACTTAAGAAGCCATGAGCAGTTCTTC. This sequence encodes CASSHLRSHEQFF. Combining the CDR3 with reference TRBV14 and TRBJ2-1 gives the whole variable domain EAGVTQFPSHSVIEKGQTVTLRCDPISGHDNLYWYRRVMGKEIKFLLHFVKESKQDESGMPNNRFLAERTGGTYSTLKVQPAELEDSGVYFCASSHLRSHEQFFGPGTRLTVL.

The rearrangement joins TRBV7-9 to TRBJ2-5; the D gene is possibly TRBD1 (6 bases). V lost 3 bases and J lost 2, with 16 bases in between. In germline, CDR1 is SEHNR, CDR2 FQNEAQ (reference sequence). The CDR3 is 16 amino acids. The CDR3 nucleotides are TGTGCCAGCAGCTTTGACGTGGGTGGGACACAAGAGACCCAGTACTTC. Residues: CASSFDVGGTQETQYF.

This chain links TRBV7-2 with TRBJ1-1; 8 bases map to TRBD1. The CDR3 has 16 residues. Per germline, CDR1 SGHTA and CDR2 FQGNSA. V shed 6 bases and J 0 bases; nucleotides not matched to a gene: 9. CDR3 amino acids: CASSRRPGGLNTEAFF. The CDR3 DNA sequence: TGTGCCAGCAGTCGCCGGCCAGGGGGCCTGAACACTGAAGCTTTCTTT.

This clone was observed once. The chain has TRBV24-1 and TRBJ2-2; no definite D call. V lost 0 bases, J lost 3 bases, and 4 bases lay in between. Per germline, CDR1 KGHDR and CDR2 SFDVKD. The CDR3 runs to 14 residues. Here the CDR3 DNA reads TGTGCCACCAGTGATTTGCGGGACACCGGGGAGCTGTTTTTT. It yields the protein CATSDLRDTGELFF.

The J gene is TRBJ2-1, the V gene TRBV5-1; possible D gene TRBD2, 5 bases. From germline, CDR1 is SGHRS and CDR2 YFSETQ. The V gene lost 4 bases and the J gene lost 3 bases, with 17 bases spanning the gap. The length of the CDR3 is 16 residues. The CDR3 reads CASSRDPGSIYNEQFF. CDR3 nucleotides: TGCGCCAGCAGCAGAGACCCGGGGTCCATCTACAATGAGCAGTTCTTC.

This clone was seen only once. The V gene is TRBV15, the J gene TRBJ2-5, with 11 positions matching TRBD2. V gave up 5 bases and J gave up 1 base; unmatched junction bases: 12. CDR1 LNHNV and CDR2 YYDKDF come from the germline V gene (reference sequence). This CDR3 is built from 18 residues. Written as DNA, the CDR3 is TGTGCCACCAGCCCTGGGGCTAGCGGGGGGCCGTCCCAAGAGACCCAGTACTTC. It is translated as CATSPGASGGPSQETQYF.

The chain joins TRBV5-1 to TRBJ2-3, with TRBD2 identical over 7 bases. After removal of 5 bases from V and 4 bases from J, the junction contained 7 bases not matched to a gene. Per the germline V gene, CDR1 is SGHRS and CDR2 is YFSETQ. The CDR3 extends over 14 amino acids. The CDR3 nucleotides are TGCGCCAGCAGGACGAGACTAGCCTCAGATACGCAGTATTTT. This codes for CASRTRLASDTQYF.

This clone appeared a few times. The V call is TRBV25-1, the J call TRBJ1-2; D call uncertain. Looked up from germline, CDR1 is MGHDK and CDR2 is SYGVNS. The CDR3 has 11 residues. Trimming left V 6 bases short and J 8 bases short, with 10 bases between. CDR3 residues: CASSQTGGYTF. CDR3 coding DNA: TGTGCCAGCAGCCAGACGGGGGGCTACACCTTC.

The rearrangement uses TRBV28 and TRBJ2-7; the match to TRBD1 covers 7 bases. V was pared by 4 bases and J by 3 bases, with 9 bases of the junction left unmatched. Germline values: CDR1 MDHEN, CDR2 SYDVKM. The CDR3 has 15 amino acids. The CDR3 region is CASSSIGDRNYEQYF. The CDR3 nucleotides read TGTGCCAGCAGTTCGATCGGGGACAGAAACTACGAGCAGTACTTC.

The chain couples TRBV5-1 to TRBJ2-3; a weak D match, TRBD1 (6 bases). The CDR3 is made up of 14 amino acids. The ends were cut back, 4 bases at V and 2 bases at J, with 11 bases in the middle. From germline, CDR1 is SGHRS and CDR2 YFSETQ. CDR3: CASSKDSSTDTQYF. Here the CDR3 DNA reads TGCGCCAGCAGCAAGGACAGCTCCACAGATACGCAGTATTTT. Filled out from reference TRBV5-1 and TRBJ2-3, the complete variable domain reads KAGVTQTPRYLIKTRGQQVTLSCSPISGHRSVSWYQQTPGQGLQFLFEYFSETQRNKGNFPGRFSGRQFSNSRSEMNVSTLELGDSALYLCASSKDSSTDTQYFGPGTRLTVL.

This clone was seen only once. CDR3 nucleotides: TGCGCCAGCAGTGCCGCACGGTTAGCGGGTGTCACAGATACGCAGTATTTT. Its translation: CASSAARLAGVTDTQYF. V usage is TRBV10-2 and J usage is TRBJ2-3; 7 nucleotides align to TRBD2. In germline, CDR1 is WSHSY, CDR2 SAAADI. The V segment lost 4 bases and the J segment 2 bases; nucleotides outside the gene matches: 12. The length of the CDR3 is 17 residues.

This rearrangement joins TRBV2 to TRBJ2-1, with D perhaps TRBD2 (5 bases). There are 13 residues in the CDR3. Between the trimmed V and J ends, which lost 3 bases and 5 bases, there was a span of 8 bases. CDR1 and CDR2 from the germline V gene are SNHLY and FYNNEI. This CDR3 is CASSDYGDNEQFF. The DNA of the CDR3 is TGTGCCAGCAGTGACTACGGGGACAATGAGCAGTTCTTC. The whole variable domain, remainder taken from reference TRBV2 and TRBJ2-1, is EPEVTQTPSHQVTQMGQEVILRCVPISNHLYFYWYRQILGQKVEFLVSFYNNEISEKSEIFDDQFSVERPDGSNFTLKIRSTKLEDSAMYFCASSDYGDNEQFFGPGTRLTVL.

This clone has a single count. This chain uses TRBV18 with TRBJ2-5; weak D call: TRBD1 (6 bases). CDR3 length: 16 amino acids. Trimming shortened V by 4 bases and J by 2 bases, and 17 bases separated the two germline ends. Germline CDR1 is KGHSH and CDR2 is LQKENI. Here the CDR3 reads CASSRSRTADQETQYF. The CDR3 DNA follows: TGTGCCAGCTCACGTTCGAGGACAGCAGATCAAGAGACCCAGTACTTC.

The chain is built from TRBV11-2 and TRBJ2-7; D remains ambiguous. V was trimmed by 1 base and J by 3 bases, leaving 7 bases between them. Germline V lookup: CDR1 SGHAT, CDR2 FQNNGV. CDR3 size: 13 residues. Here the CDR3 DNA reads TGTGCCAGCAGCTTAGGGCCATACTACGAGCAGTACGTC. Amino acids: CASSLGPYYEQYV.

The V call is TRBV6-5, the J call TRBJ1-5; a weak D match, TRBD1 (6 bases). Trimming removed 7 bases from V and 3 bases from J, with 13 bases in between. This CDR3 has 14 amino acids. Germline CDR1 reads MNHEY; CDR2 reads SVGAGI. The CDR3 sequence is CASNLGQHNQPQHF. The CDR3 DNA reads as TGTGCCAGCAATCTAGGACAGCACAATCAGCCCCAGCATTTT.

The sample holds a few counts of this clone. CDR3 sequence: CASSLRTVGYTF. Here the CDR3 DNA reads TGTGCCAGCAGCCTACGGACAGTTGGCTACACCTTC. The chain employs TRBV5-4 and TRBJ1-2; tentatively, D is TRBD1 (6 bases). V dropped 4 bases and J dropped 7 bases, with 11 bases sitting between them. Germline V gene data show CDR1 as SGHNT and CDR2 as YYREEE (reference sequence). The CDR3 is 12 amino acids.

The chain joins TRBV21-1 to TRBJ2-3; TRBD2, the D gene given by the table, was not confirmed from the DNA. TRBV21-1 is a pseudogene. The CDR3 is made up of 13 amino acids. The CDR3 sequence is CASSPGETDTQYF. CDR3 sequence (DNA): TGTGCCAGCAGCCCCGGGGAGACAGATACGCAGTATTTT.

V is TRBV28 and J is TRBJ2-1; D is perhaps TRBD1 (5 bases). V lost 3 bases and J lost 5, with 8 bases in between. Looked up from germline, CDR1 is MDHEN and CDR2 is SYDVKM. This CDR3 contains 13 residues. The CDR3 nucleotides read TGTGCCAGCAGTTTTATAGGGGACAATGAGCAGTTCTTC. Protein: CASSFIGDNEQFF. Drawing the rest from reference TRBV28 and TRBJ2-1, the complete variable domain is DVKVTQSSRYLVKRTGEKVFLECVQDMDHENMFWYRQDPGLGLRLIYFSYDVKMKEKGDIPEGYSVSREKKERFSLILESASTNQTSMYLCASSFIGDNEQFFGPGTRLTVL.

V and J are TRBV5-4 and TRBJ2-1; the match to TRBD2 covers 7 bases. The germline V gene has CDR1 SGHNT and CDR2 YYREEE (reference sequence). The V segment lost 1 base and the J segment 9 bases; nucleotides outside the gene matches: 1. This CDR3 spans 12 amino acids. The CDR3 is CASSLSGTEQFF. CDR3 DNA: TGTGCCAGCAGCTTGAGCGGGACTGAGCAGTTCTTC.

The genes are TRBV29-1 and TRBJ2-5; 13 nucleotides align to TRBD2. Germline V gene data show CDR1 as SQVTM and CDR2 as ANQGSEA. The CDR3 covers 13 residues. Trimming removed 7 bases from V and 8 bases from J; junction bases left unmatched: 7. DNA of the CDR3: TGCAGCGCCACTAGCGGGGGGGCCTCTACCCAGTACTTC. Amino acids: CSATSGGASTQYF. The full variable domain, completed using reference TRBV29-1 and TRBJ2-5, is SAVISQKPSRDICQRGTSLTIQCQVDSQVTMMFWYRQQPGQSLTLIATANQGSEATYESGFVIDKFPISRPNLTFSTLTVSNMSPEDSSIYLCSATSGGASTQYFGPGTRLLVL.

This chain's CDR3 is CASSLRADRDRYGYTF. As DNA, the CDR3 is TGTGCCAGCAGTTTACGGGCGGACAGGGATCGCTATGGCTACACCTTC. The chain is built from TRBV6-5 and TRBJ1-2, with 8 bases matching TRBD1. The trim removed 4 bases at V and 4 bases at J, leaving 11 bases unmatched. The CDR3 spans 16 residues. Looked up from germline, CDR1 is MNHEY and CDR2 is SVGAGI.